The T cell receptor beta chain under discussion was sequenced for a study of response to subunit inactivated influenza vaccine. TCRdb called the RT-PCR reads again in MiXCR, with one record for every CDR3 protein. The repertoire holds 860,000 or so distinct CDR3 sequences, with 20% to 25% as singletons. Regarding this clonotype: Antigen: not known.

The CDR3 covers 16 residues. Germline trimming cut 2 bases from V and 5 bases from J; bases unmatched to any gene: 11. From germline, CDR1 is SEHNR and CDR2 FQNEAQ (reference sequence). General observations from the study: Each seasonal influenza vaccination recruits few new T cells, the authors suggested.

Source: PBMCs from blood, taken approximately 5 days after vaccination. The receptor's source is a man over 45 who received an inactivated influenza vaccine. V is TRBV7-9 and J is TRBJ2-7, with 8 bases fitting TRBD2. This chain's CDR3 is CASSLLTGGLIDEQYF. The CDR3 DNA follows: TGTGCCAGCAGCTTATTAACGGGAGGGCTTATAGACGAGCAGTACTTC.